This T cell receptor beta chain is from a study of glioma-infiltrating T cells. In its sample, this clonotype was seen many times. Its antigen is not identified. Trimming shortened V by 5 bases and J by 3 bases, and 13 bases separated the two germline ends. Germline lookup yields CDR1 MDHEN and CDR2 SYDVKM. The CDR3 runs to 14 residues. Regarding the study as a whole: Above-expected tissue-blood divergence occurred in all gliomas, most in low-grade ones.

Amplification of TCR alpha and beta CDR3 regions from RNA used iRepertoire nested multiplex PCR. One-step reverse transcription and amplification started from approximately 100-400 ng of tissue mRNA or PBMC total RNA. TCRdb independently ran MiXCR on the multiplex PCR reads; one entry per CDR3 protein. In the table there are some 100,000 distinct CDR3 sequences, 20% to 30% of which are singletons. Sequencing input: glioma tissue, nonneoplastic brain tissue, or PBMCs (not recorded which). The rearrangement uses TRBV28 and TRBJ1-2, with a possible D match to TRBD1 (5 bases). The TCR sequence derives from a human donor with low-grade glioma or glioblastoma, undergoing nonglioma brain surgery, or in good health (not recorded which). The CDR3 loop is CASSPGSADYGYTF. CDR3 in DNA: TGTGCCAGCAGTCCAGGGTCCGCGGACTATGGCTACACCTTC.